This passage covers 16 T cell receptor beta chains from one sample sequenced in a study of shared clonotypes between healthy human individuals. Some clones are missing from TCRdb's copy, which holds only in-frame ones; the method was immunoSEQ multiplex PCR. The sample lists 2 million to 2.5 million clones, roughly 94% occurring once. The sample was naive CD4+ T cells sorted from blood. The subset: CD45RA+ positively selected. The receptors come from a man between 18 and 29 years old in good health.

This chain links TRBV12-5 with TRBJ2-5; unclear D gene. In germline, CDR1 is LGHNT, CDR2 FRNRAP. The CDR3 runs 15 residues. Deletions cut 7 bases from V and 1 base from J, with 16 bases between. The CDR3 reads CASVPKGYRQETQYF. The DNA of the CDR3 is TGTGCTAGTGTCCCCAAGGGTTACCGCCAAGAGACCCAGTACTTC. The variable domain in full, with the rest retrieved from reference TRBV12-5 and TRBJ2-5, is DARVTQTPRHKVTEMGQEVTMRCQPILGHNTVFWYRQTMMQGLELLAYFRNRAPLDDSGMPKDRFSAEMPDATLATLKIQPSEPRDSAVYFCASVPKGYRQETQYFGPGTRLLVL.

The rearrangement joins TRBV6-1 to TRBJ2-1; no reliable D call. V lost 2 bases and J lost 4, with 12 bases in between. Germline CDR1 is MNHNS and CDR2 is SASEGT. CDR3 length: 15 amino acids. In nucleotides, the CDR3 is TGTGCCAGCAGTGAATCCAGCCTCGGATACAATGAGCAGTTCTTC. This encodes CASSESSLGYNEQFF.

The chain combines TRBV6-1 with TRBJ2-4; D is unclear. V gave up 1 base and J gave up 8 bases, with 15 bases separating them. This CDR3 contains 15 residues. Per the germline V gene, CDR1 is MNHNS and CDR2 is SASEGT. The CDR3 DNA sequence: TGTGCCAGCAGTGAAGAAATCCTTATGCGTGACATTCAGTACTTC. As protein: CASSEEILMRDIQYF.

The chain employs TRBV7-9 and TRBJ1-1; TRBD1 is a possible D gene (6 bases). Trimming removed 1 base at V and 5 bases at J, with 11 bases between. Per the germline V gene, CDR1 is SEHNR and CDR2 is FQNEAQ (reference sequence). CDR3 length: 14 residues. CDR3 loop: CASSLETGITEAFF. In nucleotides, the CDR3 is TGTGCCAGCAGCTTAGAGACAGGTATAACTGAAGCTTTCTTT.

The chain uses TRBV5-1 and TRBJ1-4; a weak D match, TRBD1 (5 bases). The length of the CDR3 is 15 residues. From germline, CDR1 is SGHRS and CDR2 YFSETQ. Trimming took 0 bases from V and 3 from J, leaving 9 bases between them. This chain's CDR3 is CASSLGGAANEKLFF. In nucleotides, the CDR3 is TGCGCCAGCAGCTTGGGCGGGGCTGCTAATGAAAAACTGTTTTTT.

The chain recombines TRBV7-9 with TRBJ1-3; D is ambiguous. Germline V gene data show CDR1 as SEHNR and CDR2 as FQNEAQ (reference sequence). With 6 bases removed from V and 0 bases from J, the gap between germline ends came to 18 bases. CDR3 length equals 17 residues. CDR3 in amino acids: CASRGIGLPLSGNTIYF. In DNA, the CDR3 is TGTGCCAGCAGGGGTATTGGGCTTCCTCTCTCTGGAAACACCATATATTTT.

The chain employs TRBV5-1 and TRBJ2-5; 7 bases agree with TRBD1. CDR1 SGHRS and CDR2 YFSETQ come from the germline V gene. CDR3 length: 12 residues. V dropped 5 bases and J dropped 5; count of bases not matched to a gene: 3. The CDR3 is CASRGQTETQYF. CDR3 in DNA: TGCGCCAGCAGGGGACAGACGGAGACCCAGTACTTC.

The chain carries TRBV6-5 and TRBJ2-7, with 7 positions matching TRBD2. CDR1 and CDR2 (germline): MNHEY, SVGAGI. The trim removed 4 bases at V and 0 bases at J, leaving 6 bases unmatched. The CDR3 contains 15 residues. The CDR3 coding sequence is TGTGCCAGCAGTTCTACTAGCGTTAGCTCCTACGAGCAGTACTTC. Translation: CASSSTSVSSYEQYF.

This chain joins TRBV28 and TRBJ1-1; no firm D call. Trimming took 7 bases from V and 1 from J, leaving 16 bases between them. This CDR3 contains 15 residues. Looked up from germline, CDR1 is MDHEN and CDR2 is SYDVKM. The CDR3 region is CASTTAAYGNTEAFF. The CDR3 region has the DNA TGTGCCAGCACCACGGCAGCGTATGGGAACACTGAAGCTTTCTTT.

The chain is built from TRBV7-2 and TRBJ2-7; a weak D match, TRBD2 (6 bases). CDR3 size: 13 residues. Germline V lookup: CDR1 SGHTA, CDR2 FQGNSA. Trimming removed 5 bases at V and 7 bases at J, with 15 bases between. CDR3 in amino acids: CASSRLPRGEQYF. The CDR3 coding sequence is TGTGCCAGCAGCCGGCTTCCCCGGGGGGAGCAGTACTTC.

The V gene is TRBV5-1, the J gene TRBJ2-5; 9 bases are a match to TRBD2. Germline V gives CDR1 SGHRS, CDR2 YFSETQ. The CDR3 length is 15 residues. With V trimmed by 0 bases and J by 3 bases, 3 bases remained unmatched. CDR3 nucleotides: TGCGCCAGCAGCTTGGGACTAGCGGCCAAAGAGACCCAGTACTTC. It is translated as CASSLGLAAKETQYF.

The chain joins TRBV6-5 to TRBJ1-6; D gene unclear. The germline gives CDR1 MNHEY, CDR2 SVGAGI. CDR3 length equals 12 residues. V gave up 5 bases and J gave up 10 bases, with 9 bases separating them. CDR3 coding DNA: TGTGCCAGCAGTACCGGCAACTCACCCCTCCACTTT. It yields the protein CASSTGNSPLHF.

The CDR3 is CASNTQGVRSPLHF. The CDR3 DNA sequence: TGTGCCAGTAACACCCAGGGGGTAAGGTCACCCCTCCACTTT. The chain recombines TRBV19 with TRBJ1-6; 7 bases are a match to TRBD1. The germline V gene has CDR1 LNHDA and CDR2 SQIVND (reference sequence). The CDR3 runs to 14 residues. V shed 7 bases, J shed 10 bases, and the junction held 10 bases outside the gene matches.

This rearrangement joins TRBV10-2 to TRBJ2-5; D may be TRBD2 (5 bases). V lost 8 bases and J lost 2, with 15 bases in between. CDR3 length equals 14 residues. The germline V gene has CDR1 WSHSY and CDR2 SAAADI. The CDR3 spells CASARGSTQETQYF. The CDR3 region has the DNA TGCGCCAGCGCCCGGGGAAGCACGCAAGAGACCCAGTACTTC.

V gene TRBV4-3 combines with J gene TRBJ1-2, with a weak D call TRBD1 (6 bases). V was clipped by 3 bases and J by 4 bases, with 12 bases between them. CDR1 and CDR2 from the germline V gene are LGHNA and YSLEER. The CDR3 has 14 residues. CDR3 region: CASSHLGAIYGYTF. The CDR3 DNA follows: TGCGCCAGCAGCCATCTGGGGGCGATCTATGGCTACACCTTC.

In regard to this clone: The same CDR3 is also encoded by other DNA sequences in this sample. CDR3 amino acids: CASISGGSSYEQYF. CDR3 DNA: TGTGCCAGCATTTCGGGTGGCAGCTCCTACGAGCAGTACTTC. The chain uses TRBV28 and TRBJ2-7, with D uncertain. The CDR3 length is 14 residues. V lost 7 bases and J 0 bases, leaving 13 bases between the germline ends. The V gene's germline CDR1 is MDHEN and CDR2 SYDVKM. Together with reference TRBV28 and TRBJ2-7, the CDR3 gives the full variable domain: DVKVTQSSRYLVKRTGEKVFLECVQDMDHENMFWYRQDPGLGLRLIYFSYDVKMKEKGDIPEGYSVSREKKERFSLILESASTNQTSMYLCASISGGSSYEQYFGPGTRLTVT.